The rows below give T cell receptor beta chains drawn from one sample of a study of CD8+CD57+ T cells in acquired aplastic anemia. TCRdb redid the calling of the reads with MiXCR, one entry per CDR3 protein. The sample carries roughly 120,000 distinct CDR3 sequences, 58% recorded once. The specimen sequenced was sorted CD4+, CD8+, or CD8+CD57+ T cells (not recorded which) from PBMCs. The receptors shown here come from a human donor with aplastic anemia. CDR3s include the opening cysteine and the closing phenylalanine or tryptophan. The order of the fields is V gene, CDR3 length, clone size, D gene, J gene, CDR3 protein, CDR3 DNA. The D gene is left open where the match is weak. Clone size appears in some rows only: once, few, many, or a class for an expanded clone.

TRBV13,15,many,.,TRBJ2-5,CASSPGRLGGETQYF,TGTGCCAGCAGCCCAGGGCGCCTGGGGGGAGAGACCCAGTACTTC
TRBV4-1,19,.,TRBD1,TRBJ1-5,CASSQDLGTGDYSNQPQHF,TGCGCCAGCAGCCAAGATCTGGGGACAGGAGATTATAGCAATCAGCCCCAGCATTTT
TRBV12-3/TRBV12-4,14,many,.,TRBJ2-7,CASSPGTPWGEQYF,TGTGCCAGCAGTCCCGGGACGCCGTGGGGGGAGCAGTACTTC
TRBV27,14,many,.,TRBJ2-2,CASSLGHGAGELFF,TGTGCCAGCAGTTTAGGTCACGGTGCCGGGGAGCTGTTTTTT
TRBV27,14,.,.,TRBJ2-2,CASSNGPTTGELFF,TGTGCCAGCAGTAACGGACCGACCACCGGGGAGCTGTTTTTT
TRBV24-1,17,.,.,TRBJ1-5,CATSDPTGTPGNQPQHF,TGTGCCACCAGTGACCCTACCGGGACGCCTGGGAATCAGCCCCAGCATTTT
TRBV6-4,14,few,TRBD1,TRBJ2-3,CASSDSQGADTQYF,TGTGCCAGCAGTGACTCTCAGGGGGCAGATACGCAGTATTTT
TRBV10-1,17,.,TRBD1,TRBJ1-1,CASSAETGGPMNTEAFF,TGCGCCAGCAGTGCCGAAACAGGGGGCCCCATGAACACTGAAGCTTTCTTT
TRBV12-3/TRBV12-4,13,.,.,TRBJ2-7,CASSSDNSYEQYF,TGTGCCAGCAGTTCAGACAACAGCTACGAGCAGTACTTC
TRBV10-2,13,.,.,TRBJ1-2,CASSESKNDGYTF,TGCGCCAGCAGTGAGTCGAAAAATGATGGCTACACCTTC
TRBV7-8,13,few,.,TRBJ2-7,CASSLLWGYEQYF,TGTGCCAGCAGCTTATTGTGGGGGTACGAGCAGTACTTC
TRBV7-9,16,.,.,TRBJ2-1,CASSPPPAATYNEQFF,TGTGCCAGCAGCCCGCCCCCAGCGGCGACCTACAATGAGCAGTTCTTC
TRBV7-2,13,many,.,TRBJ2-3,CASSLVGTDTQYF,TGTGCCAGCAGCTTAGTAGGCACAGATACGCAGTATTTT
TRBV12-3/TRBV12-4,12,many,.,TRBJ1-1,CASSLNSPVAFF,TGTGCCAGCAGTTTAAACAGTCCAGTGGCTTTCTTT
TRBV29-1,13,few,.,TRBJ2-7,CSVTDSVSYEQYF,TGCAGCGTTACGGACAGTGTATCCTACGAGCAGTACTTC
TRBV6-5,13,.,.,TRBJ2-1,CASSLGLSGERFF,TGTGCCAGCAGTTTGGGACTCAGCGGTGAGCGGTTCTTC
TRBV7-9,14,many,.,TRBJ1-1,CASSSSRSDTEAFF,TGTGCCAGCAGCTCCTCCCGGTCCGACACTGAAGCTTTCTTT
TRBV20-1,18,.,TRBD2,TRBJ2-1,CSARTPGTSGSSYNEQFF,TGCAGTGCTAGGACTCCCGGGACTAGCGGGAGCTCCTACAATGAGCAGTTCTTC
TRBV5-1,15,.,TRBD2,TRBJ2-7,CASSWGLAGSYEQYF,TGCGCCAGCAGCTGGGGACTAGCTGGCTCCTACGAGCAGTACTTC
TRBV3-1,14,.,.,TRBJ1-1,CASSPVGENTEAFF,TGTGCCAGCAGCCCAGTAGGAGAGAACACTGAAGCTTTCTTT